Listed below are T cell receptor beta chains from one sample, sequenced in a study of T cell responses to AZD1222 COVID-19 vaccine. Generated by immunoSEQ multiplex PCR, the TCRdb table keeps only in-frame clones and is missing some. Seen here are 130,000 or so clones, about 86% observed once, and the top ten hold 12%. The sequencing used peripheral blood, collected on day 0 of AZD1222 vaccination. The receptors originated from an adult in good health. CDR3s include the opening cysteine and the closing phenylalanine or tryptophan. The D gene is left open where the match is weak. A clone size is listed for some rows: how often the clone was seen (once, few, many), or a class if it is expanded.

V,D,size,J,CDR3,DNA
TRBV4-3,-,-,TRBJ1-1,CASSQRQTGEAFF,TGCGCCAGCAGCCAACGCCAGACAGGCGAAGCTTTCTTT
TRBV4-1,TRBD1,few,TRBJ1-2,CASSRTGEYGYTF,TGCGCCAGCAGCCGGACAGGCGAATATGGCTACACCTTC
TRBV6-5,TRBD2,-,TRBJ2-7,CASSRWGGWGEQYF,TGTGCCAGCAGTCGTTGGGGGGGTTGGGGTGAGCAGTACTTC
TRBV6-5,-,-,TRBJ2-3,CASNDAGTSDTQYF,TGTGCCAGCAACGACGCCGGGACATCAGATACGCAGTATTTT
TRBV10-3,TRBD1,-,TRBJ2-2,CAISTYPGGADTGELFF,TGTGCCATCAGTACATACCCAGGGGGCGCGGACACCGGGGAGCTGTTTTTT
TRBV3-1/TRBV3-2,TRBD2,-,TRBJ2-3,CASSRLAGPTDTQYF,TGTGCCAGCAGCCGACTAGCGGGACCGACAGATACGCAGTATTTT
TRBV19,TRBD1,few,TRBJ2-7,CASRGTGGTYEQYF,TGTGCCAGTAGGGGGACAGGGGGCACCTACGAGCAGTACTTC
TRBV19,TRBD1,once,TRBJ2-3,CASNSAGTGPADTQYF,TGTGCCAGTAATTCAGCCGGGACAGGGCCCGCGGATACGCAGTATTTT
TRBV29-1,-,-,TRBJ1-5,CSPVEGQPQHF,TGCAGCCCAGTCGAGGGACAGCCCCAGCATTTT
TRBV11-3,-,-,TRBJ2-1,CASSLGLQAGEQFF,TGTGCCAGCAGCTTAGGTCTACAGGCGGGTGAGCAGTTCTTC
TRBV3-1/TRBV3-2,-,-,TRBJ1-1,CASSPQVRGSTEAFF,TGTGCCAGCAGCCCACAGGTAAGGGGCTCCACTGAAGCTTTCTTT
TRBV6-2/TRBV6-3,-,-,TRBJ1-5,CASSYFQGRFSDQPQHF,TGTGCCAGCAGTTACTTTCAGGGAAGGTTTAGCGATCAGCCCCAGCATTTT
TRBV7-9,-,-,TRBJ1-1,CASSRTENTEAFF,TGTGCCAGCAGCCGGACGGAGAACACTGAAGCTTTCTTT
TRBV6-1,TRBD2,-,TRBJ2-5,CASSENSGGQETQYF,TGTGCCAGCAGTGAAAATAGCGGGGGCCAAGAGACCCAGTACTTC
TRBV11-1,TRBD1,-,TRBJ2-3,CASSLAGTGEDTQYF,TGTGCCAGCAGCTTAGCGGGGACAGGAGAGGATACGCAGTATTTT
TRBV20-1,-,-,TRBJ1-1,CSARNSQGAFF,TGCAGTGCTAGAAATAGCCAGGGAGCTTTCTTT
TRBV12-3/TRBV12-4,TRBD1,few,TRBJ1-5,CASSQGAGQPQHF,TGTGCCAGCAGCCAGGGGGCAGGTCAGCCCCAGCATTTT
TRBV10-3,-,once,TRBJ1-1,CAISERGTVNTEAFF,TGTGCCATCAGTGAGCGGGGCACAGTGAACACTGAAGCTTTCTTT
TRBV11-2,-,-,TRBJ2-1,CASSLVGQGNYNEQFF,TGTGCCAGCAGCTTAGTGGGGCAGGGCAACTACAATGAGCAGTTCTTC
TRBV7-9,-,-,TRBJ1-2,CASSPRGRDYGYTF,TGTGCCAGCAGCCCCCGGGGTCGGGACTATGGCTACACCTTC
TRBV23-1,TRBD2,-,TRBJ2-2,CASSQSAPGPTGLAGGNTGELFF,TGCGCCAGCAGTCAATCGGCTCCCGGCCCCACGGGACTAGCGGGAGGGAACACCGGGGAGCTGTTTTTT
TRBV27,-,-,TRBJ1-1,CASSLGGGTRFF,TGTGCCAGCAGTTTAGGCGGGGGTACCAGGTTCTTT
TRBV5-8,-,-,TRBJ2-7,CASSRTPGEQYF,TGTGCCAGCAGCCGGACCCCCGGCGAGCAGTACTTC
TRBV7-2,-,-,TRBJ1-2,CASSLHYYGYTF,TGTGCCAGCAGCCTCCATTACTATGGCTACACCTTC
TRBV27,-,few,TRBJ1-3,CASSLFWGNGNTIYF,TGTGCCAGCAGTTTATTTTGGGGAAATGGAAACACCATATATTTT
TRBV27,-,once,TRBJ1-5,CASSLSRGGQPQHF,TGTGCCAGCAGTTTATCCAGGGGAGGGCAGCCCCAGCATTTT
TRBV7-2,TRBD1,-,TRBJ1-2,CASSYGQGANYGYTF,TGTGCCAGCAGCTATGGACAGGGGGCGAACTATGGCTACACCTTC
TRBV7-6,TRBD2,-,TRBJ2-1,CASSHGSSGGYNEQFF,TGTGCCAGCAGCCACGGATCTAGCGGGGGCTACAATGAGCAGTTCTTC
TRBV5-8,-,once,TRBJ2-7,CASSRFRGTLEQYF,TGTGCCAGCAGCCGGTTCCGGGGCACACTCGAGCAGTACTTC
TRBV19,TRBD1,once,TRBJ1-6,CASTNGQGSSPLHF,TGTGCCAGTACCAACGGACAGGGTTCATCACCCCTCCACTTT
TRBV9,-,-,TRBJ2-3,CASRSGTGSTDTQYF,TGTGCCAGCAGATCCGGGACTGGTAGCACAGATACGCAGTATTTT
TRBV11-2,-,-,TRBJ1-2,CASSLEREGYTF,TGTGCCAGCAGCTTAGAAAGGGAGGGCTACACCTTC
TRBV28,TRBD1,-,TRBJ2-3,CASSLGTGPTDTQYF,TGTGCCAGCAGTTTAGGGACAGGGCCCACAGATACGCAGTATTTT
TRBV6-5,-,-,TRBJ1-1,CASSHGRATEAFF,TGTGCCAGCAGCCACGGGAGGGCCACTGAAGCTTTCTTT
TRBV7-2,-,once,TRBJ2-3,CASSLVGGQDTQYF,TGTGCCAGCAGCTTAGTCGGGGGGCAAGATACGCAGTATTTT
TRBV7-6,-,-,TRBJ1-6,CASSLGVEPHDSPLHF,TGTGCCAGCAGCTTAGGGGTGGAGCCACACGATTCACCCCTCCACTTT
TRBV29-1,TRBD1,-,TRBJ1-1,CSCNYDRDALGEAFF,TGCAGCTGTAACTACGACAGGGACGCCCTAGGGGAAGCTTTCTTT
TRBV7-2,-,-,TRBJ2-7,CASSSDSRYEQYF,TGTGCCAGCAGCTCCGACTCCCGCTACGAGCAGTACTTC
TRBV18,-,-,TRBJ1-2,CASSPRDTNYGYTF,TGTGCCAGCTCACCACGAGACACCAACTATGGCTACACCTTC
TRBV7-2,TRBD1,few,TRBJ2-5,CASSFGQAQETQYF,TGTGCCAGCAGCTTTGGACAGGCTCAAGAGACCCAGTACTTC
TRBV27,-,once,TRBJ1-4,CASSITGRLNEKLFF,TGTGCCAGCAGTATAACGGGCAGGCTTAATGAAAAACTGTTTTTT
TRBV5-1,-,-,TRBJ2-3,CASSWEFPDTQYF,TGCGCCAGCAGCTGGGAATTCCCAGATACGCAGTATTTT
TRBV6-2/TRBV6-3,TRBD2,few,TRBJ2-7,CASSPRLAGTYEQYF,TGTGCCAGCAGCCCCAGACTAGCGGGAACATACGAGCAGTACTTC
TRBV5-1,-,-,TRBJ2-2,CASSLEGGELFF,TGCGCCAGCAGCTTGGAAGGGGGGGAGCTGTTTTTT
TRBV30,TRBD1,-,TRBJ2-2,CAWARQGNGELFF,TGTGCCTGGGCTCGACAGGGTAACGGGGAGCTGTTTTTT
TRBV19,TRBD1,-,TRBJ2-3,CASSNRGVTDTQYF,TGTGCCAGTAGCAACAGGGGCGTGACAGATACGCAGTATTTT
TRBV29-1,TRBD1,-,TRBJ1-1,CSVQTGGNTEAFF,TGCAGCGTGCAGACAGGGGGTAATACTGAAGCTTTCTTT
TRBV7-2,-,few,TRBJ1-1,CASSLEVNTEAFF,TGTGCCAGCAGCTTAGAGGTGAACACTGAAGCTTTCTTT
TRBV4-1,TRBD2,-,TRBJ2-7,CASSQRTSGTYEQYF,TGCGCCAGCAGCCAAAGGACTAGCGGTACCTACGAGCAGTACTTC
TRBV5-1,TRBD1,-,TRBJ1-1,CASSLNDRASNSFF,TGCGCCAGCAGCTTAAACGACAGGGCAAGCAATTCTTTCTTT
TRBV4-3,TRBD1,-,TRBJ1-2,CASSQRQGHGYTF,TGCGCCAGCAGCCAACGACAGGGTCATGGCTACACCTTC
TRBV28,-,-,TRBJ1-4,CASSLIRVEKLFF,TGTGCCAGCAGTTTAATCAGGGTCGAAAAACTGTTTTTT
TRBV28,TRBD1,-,TRBJ1-2,CASTSTGNYGYTF,TGTGCCAGCACCTCGACAGGGAACTATGGCTACACCTTC
TRBV28,TRBD1,-,TRBJ2-2,CASSPGQGAFGELFF,TGTGCCAGCAGTCCTGGACAGGGGGCGTTCGGGGAGCTGTTTTTT
TRBV11-2,-,-,TRBJ1-1,CASSLTTRDTEAFF,TGTGCCAGCAGCTTAACGACTCGGGACACTGAAGCTTTCTTT